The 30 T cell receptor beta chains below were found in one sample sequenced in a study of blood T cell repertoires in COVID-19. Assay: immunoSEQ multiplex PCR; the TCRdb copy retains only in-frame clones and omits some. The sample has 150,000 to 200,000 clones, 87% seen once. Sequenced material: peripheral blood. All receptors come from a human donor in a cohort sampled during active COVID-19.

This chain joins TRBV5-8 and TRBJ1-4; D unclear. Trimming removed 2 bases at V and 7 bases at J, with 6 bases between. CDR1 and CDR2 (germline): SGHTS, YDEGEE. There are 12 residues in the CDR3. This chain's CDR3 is CASSFSVEKLFF. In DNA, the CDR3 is TGTGCCAGCAGCTTTTCGGTTGAAAAACTGTTTTTT.

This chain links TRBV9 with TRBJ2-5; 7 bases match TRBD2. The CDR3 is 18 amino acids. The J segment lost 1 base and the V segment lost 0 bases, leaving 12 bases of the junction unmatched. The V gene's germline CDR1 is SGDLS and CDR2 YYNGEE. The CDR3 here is CASSVAVGGVEFQETQYF. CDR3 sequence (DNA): TGTGCCAGCAGCGTAGCTGTTGGGGGGGTCGAATTCCAAGAGACCCAGTACTTC.

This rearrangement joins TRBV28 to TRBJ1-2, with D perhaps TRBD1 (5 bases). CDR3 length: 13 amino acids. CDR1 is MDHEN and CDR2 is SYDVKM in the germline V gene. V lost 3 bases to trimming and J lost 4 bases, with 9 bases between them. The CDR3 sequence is CASSFQGGYGYTF. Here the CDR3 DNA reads TGTGCCAGCAGTTTCCAGGGAGGCTATGGCTACACCTTC.

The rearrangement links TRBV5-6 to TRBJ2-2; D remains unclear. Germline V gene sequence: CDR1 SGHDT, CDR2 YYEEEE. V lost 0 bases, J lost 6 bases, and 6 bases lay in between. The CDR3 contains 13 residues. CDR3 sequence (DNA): TGTGCCAGCAGCTTGGCCGTTGCCGGGGAGCTGTTTTTT. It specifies CASSLAVAGELFF.

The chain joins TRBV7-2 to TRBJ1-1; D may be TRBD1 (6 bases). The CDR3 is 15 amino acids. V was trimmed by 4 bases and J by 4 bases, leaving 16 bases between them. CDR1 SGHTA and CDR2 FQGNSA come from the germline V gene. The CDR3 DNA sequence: TGTGCCAGCAGCTCTTACACAGGGTGGACCACTGAAGCTTTCTTT. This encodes CASSSYTGWTTEAFF.

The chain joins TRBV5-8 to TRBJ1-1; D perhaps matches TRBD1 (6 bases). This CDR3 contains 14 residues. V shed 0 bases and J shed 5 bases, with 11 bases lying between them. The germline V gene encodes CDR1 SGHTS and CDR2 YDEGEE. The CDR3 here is CASSLAGGATEAFF. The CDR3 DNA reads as TGTGCCAGCAGCTTGGCCGGGGGGGCTACTGAAGCTTTCTTT.

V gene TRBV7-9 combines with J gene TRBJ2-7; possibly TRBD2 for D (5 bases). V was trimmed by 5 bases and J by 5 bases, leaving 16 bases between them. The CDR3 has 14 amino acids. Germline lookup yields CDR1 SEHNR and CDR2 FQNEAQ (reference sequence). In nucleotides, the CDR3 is TGTGCCAGCAGCGGGTGGGCGTTCGGGAACGAGCAGTACTTC. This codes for CASSGWAFGNEQYF.

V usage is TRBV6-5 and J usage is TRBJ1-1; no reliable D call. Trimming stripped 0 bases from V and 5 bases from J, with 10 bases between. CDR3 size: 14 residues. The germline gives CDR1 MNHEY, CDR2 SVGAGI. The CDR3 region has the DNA TGTGCCAGCAGTTACTCTATTACGCGTACTGAAGCTTTCTTT. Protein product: CASSYSITRTEAFF.

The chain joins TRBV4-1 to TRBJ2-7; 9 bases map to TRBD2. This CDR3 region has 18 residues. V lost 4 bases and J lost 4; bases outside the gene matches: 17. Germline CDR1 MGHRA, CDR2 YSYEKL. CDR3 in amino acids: CASSLGGAGGSGGYEQYF. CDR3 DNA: TGCGCCAGCAGCCTTGGGGGAGCGGGAGGCTCCGGGGGGTACGAGCAGTACTTC.

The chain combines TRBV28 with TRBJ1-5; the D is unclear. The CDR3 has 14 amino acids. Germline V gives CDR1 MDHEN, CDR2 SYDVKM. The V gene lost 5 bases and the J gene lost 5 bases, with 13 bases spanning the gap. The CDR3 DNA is TGTGCCAGCAGTCTGCCAGCGGCACATCAGCCCCAGCATTTT. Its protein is CASSLPAAHQPQHF.

CDR3 in amino acids: CASSLGGRVARIYEQYF. The DNA for the CDR3 is TGTGCCAGCAGCTTAGGGGGTAGGGTAGCGCGAATTTACGAGCAGTACTTC. The chain recombines TRBV7-2 with TRBJ2-7; tentatively, D is TRBD2 (5 bases). Per germline, CDR1 SGHTA and CDR2 FQGNSA. This CDR3 region has 17 residues. Trimming removed 1 base from V and 4 bases from J, with 20 bases in between.

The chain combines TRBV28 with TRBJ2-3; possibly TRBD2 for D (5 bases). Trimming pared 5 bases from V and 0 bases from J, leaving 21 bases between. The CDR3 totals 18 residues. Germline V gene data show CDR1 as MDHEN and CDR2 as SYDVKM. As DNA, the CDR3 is TGTGCCAGCAGTATAAGCCTCGGAGGCGCCGGTAGCACAGATACGCAGTATTTT. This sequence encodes CASSISLGGAGSTDTQYF.

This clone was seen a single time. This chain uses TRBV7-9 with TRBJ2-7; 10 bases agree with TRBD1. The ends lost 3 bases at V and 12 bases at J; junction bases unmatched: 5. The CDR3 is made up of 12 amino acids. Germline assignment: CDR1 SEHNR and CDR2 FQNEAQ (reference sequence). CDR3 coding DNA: TGTGCCAGCAGCTTGGACAGGGGGACCCTGTACTTC. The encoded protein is CASSLDRGTLYF. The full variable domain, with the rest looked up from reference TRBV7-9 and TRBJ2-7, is DTGVSQNPRHKITKRGQNVTFRCDPISEHNRLYWYRQTLGQGPEFLTYFQNEAQLEKSRLLSDRFSAERPKGSFSTLEIQRTEQGDSAMYLCASSLDRGTLYFGPGTRLTVT.

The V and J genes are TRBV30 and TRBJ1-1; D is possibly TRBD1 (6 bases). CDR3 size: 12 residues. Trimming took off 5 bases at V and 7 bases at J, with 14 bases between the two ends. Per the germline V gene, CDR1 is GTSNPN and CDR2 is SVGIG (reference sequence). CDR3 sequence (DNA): TGTGCCTGGGGGAGACAGGACTTTGAAGCTTTCTTT. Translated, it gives CAWGRQDFEAFF. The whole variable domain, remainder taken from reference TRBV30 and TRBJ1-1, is SQTIHQWPATLVQPVGSPLSLECTVEGTSNPNLYWYRQAAGRGLQLLFYSVGIGQISSEVPQNLSASRPQDRQFILSSKKLLLSDSGFYLCAWGRQDFEAFFGQGTRLTVV.

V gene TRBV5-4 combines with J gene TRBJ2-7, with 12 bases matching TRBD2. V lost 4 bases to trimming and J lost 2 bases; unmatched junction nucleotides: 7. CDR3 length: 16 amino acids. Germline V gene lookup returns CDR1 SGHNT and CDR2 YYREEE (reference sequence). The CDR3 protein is CASSPPGLAGAYEQYF. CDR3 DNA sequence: TGTGCCAGCAGCCCACCGGGACTAGCGGGCGCCTACGAGCAGTACTTC.

Written as DNA, the CDR3 is TGCGCCAGCAGCCGCCACACTTCCGGGACAGATGCGAACACCGGGGAGCTGTTTTTT. The encoded protein is CASSRHTSGTDANTGELFF. V is TRBV4-1 and J is TRBJ2-2, with 7 positions matching TRBD1. Germline lookup yields CDR1 MGHRA and CDR2 YSYEKL. The CDR3 loop spans 19 amino acids. The V gene end was trimmed by 4 bases and the J gene end by 0 bases; junction bases not matched to a gene: 14.

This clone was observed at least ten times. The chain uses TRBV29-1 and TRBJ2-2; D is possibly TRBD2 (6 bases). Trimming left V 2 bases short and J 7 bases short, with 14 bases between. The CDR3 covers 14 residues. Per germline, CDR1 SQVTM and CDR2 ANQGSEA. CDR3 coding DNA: TGCAGCGTTGAAAACGGGAGAGTAGGCGGGGAGCTGTTTTTT. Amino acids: CSVENGRVGGELFF.

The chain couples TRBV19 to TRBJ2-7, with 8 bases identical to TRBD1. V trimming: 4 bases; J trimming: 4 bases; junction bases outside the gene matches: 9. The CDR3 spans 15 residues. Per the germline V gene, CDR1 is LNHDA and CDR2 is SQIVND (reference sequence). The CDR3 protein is CASSTGTGVEYEQYF. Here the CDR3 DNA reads TGTGCCAGTAGTACCGGGACAGGAGTAGAGTACGAGCAGTACTTC.

The CDR3 DNA reads as TGTGCCAGTAGTTACGGACAGGGGCCTGGCTACACCTTC. It specifies CASSYGQGPGYTF. The rearrangement uses TRBV19 and TRBJ1-2; the match to TRBD1 covers 9 bases. Germline V gene sequence: CDR1 LNHDA, CDR2 SQIVND (reference sequence). The CDR3 contains 13 residues. V shed 5 bases and J 7 bases; nucleotides not matched to a gene: 5.

CDR3 in DNA: TGTGCCAGCAGCGGACAGGTGAACACTGAAGCTTTCTTT. Encoded protein: CASSGQVNTEAFF. The chain combines TRBV9 with TRBJ1-1; D perhaps matches TRBD1 (6 bases). The germline V gene has CDR1 SGDLS and CDR2 YYNGEE. The CDR3 runs to 13 residues. V was clipped by 3 bases and J by 0 bases, with 6 bases between them.

Here the CDR3 reads CASSLKGWSNQPQHF. CDR3 coding DNA: TGTGCCAGCAGCTTAAAGGGGTGGAGCAATCAGCCCCAGCATTTT. This rearrangement joins TRBV7-3 to TRBJ1-5; tentative D call: TRBD1 (5 bases). With 1 base removed from V and 1 base from J, the gap between germline ends came to 8 bases. Germline assignment: CDR1 SGHTA and CDR2 FQGTGA. The length of the CDR3 is 15 residues.

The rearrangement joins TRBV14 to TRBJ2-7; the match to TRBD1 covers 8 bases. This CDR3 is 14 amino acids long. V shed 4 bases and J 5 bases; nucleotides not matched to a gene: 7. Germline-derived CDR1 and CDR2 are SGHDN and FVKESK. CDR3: CASSLDRESHEQYF. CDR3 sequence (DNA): TGTGCCAGCAGCCTGGACAGGGAATCCCACGAGCAGTACTTC.

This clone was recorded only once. The CDR3 reads CASSPLGLAGAGQTQYF. Written as DNA, the CDR3 is TGTGCCAGCAGCCCGTTAGGACTAGCGGGAGCTGGACAGACCCAGTACTTC. This chain joins TRBV3-1 (or the pseudogene TRBV3-2) and TRBJ2-5; 13 nucleotides align to TRBD2. The CDR3 contains 17 residues. J gave up 6 bases and V 4 bases, and 11 bases lay outside the gene matches. Germline CDR1 is LGHDT and CDR2 is YNNKEL (reference sequence).

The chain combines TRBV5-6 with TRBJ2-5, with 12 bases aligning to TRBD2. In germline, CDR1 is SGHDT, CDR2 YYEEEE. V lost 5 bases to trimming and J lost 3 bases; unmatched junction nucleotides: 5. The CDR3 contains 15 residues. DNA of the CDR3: TGTGCCAGCAGATGGCTAGCGGGAGGGAAAGAGACCCAGTACTTC. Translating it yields CASRWLAGGKETQYF.

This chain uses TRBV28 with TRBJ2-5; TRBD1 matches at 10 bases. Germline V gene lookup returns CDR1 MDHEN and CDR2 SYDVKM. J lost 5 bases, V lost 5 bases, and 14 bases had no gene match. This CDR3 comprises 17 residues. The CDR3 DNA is TGTGCCAGCAGTACCACCCGACAGGGGGCGGTTGGGGAGACCCAGTACTTC. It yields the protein CASSTTRQGAVGETQYF.

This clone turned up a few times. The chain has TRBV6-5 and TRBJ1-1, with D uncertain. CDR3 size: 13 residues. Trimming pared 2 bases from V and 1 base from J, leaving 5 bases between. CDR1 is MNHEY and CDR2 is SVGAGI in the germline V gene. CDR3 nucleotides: TGTGCCAGCAGTTACGGCAGGAACACTGAAGCTTTCTTT. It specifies CASSYGRNTEAFF.

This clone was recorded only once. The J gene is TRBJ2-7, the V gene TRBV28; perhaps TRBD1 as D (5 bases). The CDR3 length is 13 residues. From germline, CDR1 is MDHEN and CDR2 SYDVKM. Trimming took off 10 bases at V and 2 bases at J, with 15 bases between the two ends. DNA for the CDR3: TGTGCCACCCTTTCCGACAGAGCCTACGAGCAGTACTTC. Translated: CATLSDRAYEQYF.

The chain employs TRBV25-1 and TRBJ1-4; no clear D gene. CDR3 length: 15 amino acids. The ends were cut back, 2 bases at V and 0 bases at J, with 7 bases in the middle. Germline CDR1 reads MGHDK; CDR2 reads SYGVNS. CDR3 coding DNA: TGTGCCAGCAGTGAACGGGGTCCAACTAATGAAAAACTGTTTTTT. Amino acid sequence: CASSERGPTNEKLFF.

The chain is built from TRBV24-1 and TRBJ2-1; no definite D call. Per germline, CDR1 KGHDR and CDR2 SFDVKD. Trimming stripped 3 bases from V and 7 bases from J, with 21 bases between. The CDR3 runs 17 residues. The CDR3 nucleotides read TGTGCCACCAGTGATCCTTCACCGACGACTGACGGTAATGAGCAGTTCTTC. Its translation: CATSDPSPTTDGNEQFF.

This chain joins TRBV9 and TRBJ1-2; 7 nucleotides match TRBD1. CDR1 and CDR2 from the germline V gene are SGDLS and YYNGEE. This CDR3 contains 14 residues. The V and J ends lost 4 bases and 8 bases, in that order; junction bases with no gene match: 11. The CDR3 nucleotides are TGTGCCAGCAGCCCCCCTACAGGGGCAGGAGGCTACACCTTC. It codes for CASSPPTGAGGYTF. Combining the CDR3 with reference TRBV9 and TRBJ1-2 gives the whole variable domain DSGVTQTPKHLITATGQRVTLRCSPRSGDLSVYWYQQSLDQGLQFLIQYYNGEERAKGNILERFSAQQFPDLHSELNLSSLELGDSALYFCASSPPTGAGGYTFGSGTRLTVV.